This TCR beta chain was sequenced for a study of blood T cells in healthy people across ages. Study-wide findings and caveats: With age, beta diversity per million T cells declined roughly linearly, significantly by roughly 40. One million T cells yielded diversity estimates that were considered underestimates.

A second PCR of roughly 7 to 11 cycles used a sample-barcoded 5' primer and a J-beta primer mix. One entry per CDR3 protein results from TCRdb running MiXCR on the 5' RACE reads. The sample records fewer than 2,000,000 distinct CDR3 sequences, roughly two fifths being singletons. V was shortened by 2 bases and J by 4 bases, with 20 bases between the two germline ends. Germline-derived CDR1 and CDR2 are MNHEY and SVGAGI. This CDR3 comprises 17 residues. In its sample, this clonotype was seen a few times. What it recognizes is unknown. J is TRBJ1-2 and V is TRBV6-5; D uncertain. Source material: blood. The sequence came from a human donor in good health. CDR3 coding DNA: TGTGCCAGCAGTTACCGGTTCGATGGGCGATACCCCTATGGCTACACCTTC. This codes for CASSYRFDGRYPYGYTF.